Following are 11 T cell receptor beta chains from one sample sequenced in a study of cytotoxic CD8 clonotypes in ibrutinib-treated CLL (dated by TCRdb to about 2021). Library preparation employed the immunoSEQ multiplex PCR assay. TCRdb provides this immuneACCESS table in a form limited to in-frame rearrangements. Some clones are lacking; in checked studies, under half of them reflect an unresolved V gene, and why the rest are absent is not known. The sample has over 120,000 clones on record, 70% to 80% of them singletons. Of the sample, 10% to 15% is held by the ten largest clones. The time point label on this specimen signifies: 12 to 13 months on ibrutinib. The specimen was PBMCs, collected after 12 months of ibrutinib treatment. The receptors come from a human donor with chronic lymphocytic leukemia.

For this clone: Relative to the germline gene, one junction end is altered; a read error may explain this. CDR3 residues: CASSLEGGTGDEQYF. In DNA, the CDR3 is TGTGCCAGTAGTCTAGAAGGGGGGACAGGGGACGAGCAGTACTTC. The chain is built from TRBV19 and TRBJ2-7; 10 nucleotides agree with TRBD1. There are 15 residues in the CDR3. Germline assignment: CDR1 LNHDA and CDR2 SQIVND (reference sequence).

This chain uses TRBV28 with TRBJ1-5, with a tentative D call TRBD1 (6 bases). The V gene lost 6 bases and the J gene lost 6 bases, with 18 bases spanning the gap. This CDR3 is built from 15 residues. Germline-derived CDR1 and CDR2 are MDHEN and SYDVKM. In DNA, the CDR3 is TGTGCCAGCAGCCAAGGGGGGGTTGAGGGTCAGCCCCAGCATTTT. It codes for CASSQGGVEGQPQHF. The variable domain in full, with the rest retrieved from reference TRBV28 and TRBJ1-5, is DVKVTQSSRYLVKRTGEKVFLECVQDMDHENMFWYRQDPGLGLRLIYFSYDVKMKEKGDIPEGYSVSREKKERFSLILESASTNQTSMYLCASSQGGVEGQPQHFGDGTRLSIL.

This clone was observed a handful of times. V is TRBV6-5 and J is TRBJ1-1, with D unresolved. V was trimmed by 2 bases and J by 7 bases, leaving 5 bases between them. Germline assignment: CDR1 MNHEY and CDR2 SVGAGI. The CDR3 consists of 11 residues. The CDR3 DNA follows: TGTGCCAGCAGTTACCAGCTTGAAGCTTTCTTT. It is translated as CASSYQLEAFF.

This sequence joins TRBV9 and TRBJ1-5, with D unclear. The CDR3 is made up of 14 amino acids. Looked up from germline, CDR1 is SGDLS and CDR2 is YYNGEE. Between the trimmed V and J ends, which lost 0 bases and 0 bases, there was a span of 4 bases. In nucleotides, the CDR3 is TGTGCCAGCAGCGTAGCTACTAGCAATCAGCCCCAGCATTTT. It is translated as CASSVATSNQPQHF.

This clone is a singleton in its sample. V gene TRBV29-1 combines with J gene TRBJ1-3; TRBD1 matches 10 bases. V lost 4 bases, J lost 0 bases, and 6 bases stayed unmatched. The CDR3 runs 16 residues. Germline CDR1 SQVTM, CDR2 ANQGSEA. The CDR3: CSVVSGQGFSGNTIYF. CDR3 bases: TGCAGCGTTGTTTCGGGACAGGGGTTCTCTGGAAACACCATATATTTT. Using reference TRBV29-1 and TRBJ1-3 for the parts outside the CDR3, the full variable domain is SAVISQKPSRDICQRGTSLTIQCQVDSQVTMMFWYRQQPGQSLTLIATANQGSEATYESGFVIDKFPISRPNLTFSTLTVSNMSPEDSSIYLCSVVSGQGFSGNTIYFGEGSWLTVV.

This chain joins TRBV6-1 and TRBJ1-5; 7 bases fit TRBD1. CDR1 is MNHNS, CDR2 SASEGT, per germline. This CDR3 is 11 amino acids long. With 7 bases clipped from V and 11 bases from J, the junction kept 5 bases outside the gene matches. The CDR3 is CASMGQLAQHF. The CDR3 DNA sequence: TGTGCCAGCATGGGACAGTTGGCCCAGCATTTT.

The chain links TRBV4-3 to TRBJ2-7; 9 nucleotides line up with TRBD1. The V and J ends lost 4 bases and 5 bases, in that order; junction bases with no gene match: 9. The CDR3 has 15 amino acids. The germline V gene has CDR1 LGHNA and CDR2 YSLEER. The CDR3 region has the DNA TGCGCCAGCAGCCCGAGACAGGGGGGACGGGACGAGCAGTACTTC. This gives the protein CASSPRQGGRDEQYF.

This clone turned up a few times. The chain uses TRBV11-3 and TRBJ2-7, with no clear D. Trimming stripped 0 bases from V and 6 bases from J, with 9 bases between. This CDR3 comprises 13 residues. From germline, CDR1 is SGHNT and CDR2 YENEEA. For the CDR3, the DNA is TGTGCCAGCAGCTTAGATGCGTGGGCCGAGCAGTACTTC. Residues: CASSLDAWAEQYF.

V and J are TRBV4-2 and TRBJ2-3; no definite D call. CDR1 is LGHNA and CDR2 is YNFKEQ in the germline V gene. V lost 0 bases and J lost 5, with 6 bases in between. The CDR3 runs 13 residues. CDR3 in DNA: TGTGCCAGCAGCCAAGAATTCAAAGATACGCAGTATTTT. It encodes CASSQEFKDTQYF.

This clone was seen more than once but under ten times. J is TRBJ1-1 and V is TRBV9, with TRBD1 identical over 7 bases. V shed 0 bases and J 0 bases; nucleotides not matched to a gene: 2. The CDR3 has 15 amino acids. Germline loops: CDR1 SGDLS, CDR2 YYNGEE. DNA of the CDR3: TGTGCCAGCAGCGTAGGGCAGGGGGTGAACACTGAAGCTTTCTTT. It translates to CASSVGQGVNTEAFF.

CDR3 nucleotides: TGTGCCAGCAGCCCAAGACAGGGGTTCTATGGCTACACCTTC. This gives the protein CASSPRQGFYGYTF. V and J are TRBV7-9 and TRBJ1-2; TRBD1 matches at 8 bases. Germline V gives CDR1 SEHNR, CDR2 FQNEAQ (reference sequence). Trimming removed 5 bases from V and 4 bases from J; junction bases left unmatched: 6. The CDR3 has 14 amino acids.